Sequencing of this TCR beta chain was carried out in a study of glioma-infiltrating T cells after dendritic cell vaccination. Overall study: Dendritic cells derived from monocytes and pulsed with autologous tumor lysate formed the vaccine.

Profiling relied on immunoSEQ multiplex PCR, and the TCRdb table lists in-frame clones only, not all of them. The table has about 67,000 clones, 81% seen once. The ends lost 3 bases at V and 6 bases at J; junction bases unmatched: 8. The germline gives CDR1 SGHKS, CDR2 YYEKEE (reference sequence). There are 15 residues in the CDR3. The clonotype originates from a human donor with glioblastoma. The chain combines TRBV5-5 with TRBJ1-2; 10 bases match TRBD1. The sample consisted of blood, taken before dendritic cell vaccination. The chain's CDR3 is CASSYFGTGVNGYTF. The CDR3 DNA reads TGTGCCAGCAGCTACTTCGGGACAGGGGTAAATGGCTACACCTTC.